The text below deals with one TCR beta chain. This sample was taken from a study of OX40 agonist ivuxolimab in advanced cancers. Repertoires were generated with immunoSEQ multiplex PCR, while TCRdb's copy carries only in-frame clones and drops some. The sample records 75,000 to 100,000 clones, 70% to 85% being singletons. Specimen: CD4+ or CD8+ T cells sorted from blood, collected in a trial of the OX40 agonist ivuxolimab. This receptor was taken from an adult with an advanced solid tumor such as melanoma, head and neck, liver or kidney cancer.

For the CDR3, the DNA is TGCAGTGCTGTACTAGTCGTGACCCAGTACTTC. Residues: CSAVLVVTQYF. The genes are TRBV20-1 and TRBJ2-5, with D perhaps matching TRBD2 (5 bases). CDR1 DFQATT and CDR2 SNEGSKA come from the germline V gene (reference sequence). The CDR3 extends over 11 amino acids. Trimming cost V 5 bases and J 7 bases, with 11 bases left between them.